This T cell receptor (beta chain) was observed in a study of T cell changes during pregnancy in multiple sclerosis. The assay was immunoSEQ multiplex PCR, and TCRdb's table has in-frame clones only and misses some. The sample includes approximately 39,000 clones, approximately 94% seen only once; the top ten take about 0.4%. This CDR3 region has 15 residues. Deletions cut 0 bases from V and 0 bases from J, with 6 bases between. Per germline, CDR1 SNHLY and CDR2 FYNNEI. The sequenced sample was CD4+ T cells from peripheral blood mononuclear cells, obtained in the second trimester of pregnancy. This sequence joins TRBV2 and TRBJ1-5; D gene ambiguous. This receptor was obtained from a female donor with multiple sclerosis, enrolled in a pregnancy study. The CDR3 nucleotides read TGTGCCAGCAGTGAAGCTGTATCTAGCAATCAGCCCCAGCATTTT. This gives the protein CASSEAVSSNQPQHF.